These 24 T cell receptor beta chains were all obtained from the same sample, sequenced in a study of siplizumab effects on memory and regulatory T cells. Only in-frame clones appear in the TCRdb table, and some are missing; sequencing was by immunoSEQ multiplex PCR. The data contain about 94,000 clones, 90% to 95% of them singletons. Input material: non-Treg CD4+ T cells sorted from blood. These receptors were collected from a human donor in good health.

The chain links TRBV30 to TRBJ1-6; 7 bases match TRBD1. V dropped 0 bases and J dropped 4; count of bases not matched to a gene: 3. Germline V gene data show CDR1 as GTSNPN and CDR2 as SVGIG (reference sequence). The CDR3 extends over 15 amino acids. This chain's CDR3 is CAWSVAQGYNSPLHF. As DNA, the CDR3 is TGTGCCTGGAGTGTTGCACAGGGGTATAATTCACCCCTCCACTTT. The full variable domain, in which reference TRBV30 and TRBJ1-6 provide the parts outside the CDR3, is SQTIHQWPATLVQPVGSPLSLECTVEGTSNPNLYWYRQAAGRGLQLLFYSVGIGQISSEVPQNLSASRPQDRQFILSSKKLLLSDSGFYLCAWSVAQGYNSPLHFGNGTRLTVT.

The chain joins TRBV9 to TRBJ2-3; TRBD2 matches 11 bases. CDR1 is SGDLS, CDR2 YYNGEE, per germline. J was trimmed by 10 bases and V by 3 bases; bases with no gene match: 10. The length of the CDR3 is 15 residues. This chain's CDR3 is CASSGTSGPGAPQYF. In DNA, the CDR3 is TGTGCCAGCAGCGGGACTAGCGGGCCGGGGGCCCCGCAGTATTTT.

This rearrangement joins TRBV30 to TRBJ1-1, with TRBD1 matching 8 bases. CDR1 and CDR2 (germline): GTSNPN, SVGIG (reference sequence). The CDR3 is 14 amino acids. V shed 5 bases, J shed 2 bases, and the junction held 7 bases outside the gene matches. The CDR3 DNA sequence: TGTGCCTGGCGTCCAGGGACAGGCAACACTGAAGCTTTCTTT. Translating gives CAWRPGTGNTEAFF.

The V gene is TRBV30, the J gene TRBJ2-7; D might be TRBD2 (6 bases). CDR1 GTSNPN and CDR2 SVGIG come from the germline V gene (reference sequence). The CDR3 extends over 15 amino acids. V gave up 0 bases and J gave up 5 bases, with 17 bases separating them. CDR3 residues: CAWSVTRQGLDEQYF. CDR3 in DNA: TGTGCCTGGAGTGTAACTCGTCAGGGACTCGACGAGCAGTACTTC.

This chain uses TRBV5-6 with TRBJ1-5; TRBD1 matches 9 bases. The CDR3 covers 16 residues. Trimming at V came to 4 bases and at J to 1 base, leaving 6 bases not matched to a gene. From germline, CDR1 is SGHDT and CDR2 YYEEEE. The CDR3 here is CASSGTGGASNQPQHF. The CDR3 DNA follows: TGTGCCAGCAGCGGAACAGGGGGCGCGAGCAATCAGCCCCAGCATTTT.

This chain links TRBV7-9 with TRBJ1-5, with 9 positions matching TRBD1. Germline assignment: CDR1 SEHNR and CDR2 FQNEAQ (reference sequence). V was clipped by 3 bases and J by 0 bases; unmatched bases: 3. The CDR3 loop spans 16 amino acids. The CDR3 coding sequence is TGTGCCAGCAGCTTTCACAGGGGGCTTAGCAATCAGCCCCAGCATTTT. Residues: CASSFHRGLSNQPQHF.

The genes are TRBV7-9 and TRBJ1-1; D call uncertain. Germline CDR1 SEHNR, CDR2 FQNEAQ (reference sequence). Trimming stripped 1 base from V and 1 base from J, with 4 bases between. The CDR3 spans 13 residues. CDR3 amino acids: CASSLGENTEAFF. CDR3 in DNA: TGTGCCAGCAGCTTAGGAGAGAACACTGAAGCTTTCTTT.

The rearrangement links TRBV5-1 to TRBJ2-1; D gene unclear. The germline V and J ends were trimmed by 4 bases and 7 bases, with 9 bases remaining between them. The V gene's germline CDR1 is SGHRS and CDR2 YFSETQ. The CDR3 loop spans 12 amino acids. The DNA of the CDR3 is TGCGCCAGCAGCATGACTCTGAATGAGCAGTTCTTC. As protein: CASSMTLNEQFF. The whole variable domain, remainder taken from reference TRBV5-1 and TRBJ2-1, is KAGVTQTPRYLIKTRGQQVTLSCSPISGHRSVSWYQQTPGQGLQFLFEYFSETQRNKGNFPGRFSGRQFSNSRSEMNVSTLELGDSALYLCASSMTLNEQFFGPGTRLTVL.

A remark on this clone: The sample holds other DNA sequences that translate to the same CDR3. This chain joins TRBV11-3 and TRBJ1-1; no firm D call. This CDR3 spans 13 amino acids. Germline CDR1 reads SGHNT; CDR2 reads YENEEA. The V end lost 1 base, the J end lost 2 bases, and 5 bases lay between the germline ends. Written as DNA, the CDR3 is TGTGCCAGCAGCTTAGGGGGAAACACTGAAGCTTTCTTT. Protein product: CASSLGGNTEAFF.

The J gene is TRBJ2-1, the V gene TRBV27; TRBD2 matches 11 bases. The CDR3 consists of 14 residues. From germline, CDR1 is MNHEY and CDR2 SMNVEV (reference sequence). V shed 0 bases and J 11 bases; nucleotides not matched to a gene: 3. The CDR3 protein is CASSLSASGRQQFF. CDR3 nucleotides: TGTGCCAGCAGTTTATCCGCTAGCGGGAGGCAGCAGTTCTTC.

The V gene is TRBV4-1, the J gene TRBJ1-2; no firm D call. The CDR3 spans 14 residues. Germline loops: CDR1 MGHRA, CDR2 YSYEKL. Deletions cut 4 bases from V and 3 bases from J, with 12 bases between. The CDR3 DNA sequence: TGCGCCAGCAGCCTATTCGGACTCGACTATGGCTACACCTTC. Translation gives CASSLFGLDYGYTF.

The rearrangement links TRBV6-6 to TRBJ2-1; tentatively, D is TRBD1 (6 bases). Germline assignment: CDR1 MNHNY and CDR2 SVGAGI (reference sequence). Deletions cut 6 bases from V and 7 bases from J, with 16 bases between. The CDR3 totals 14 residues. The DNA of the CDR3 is TGTGCCAGCAGATCTACCGAAGGGGGTAATGAGCAGTTCTTC. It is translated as CASRSTEGGNEQFF.

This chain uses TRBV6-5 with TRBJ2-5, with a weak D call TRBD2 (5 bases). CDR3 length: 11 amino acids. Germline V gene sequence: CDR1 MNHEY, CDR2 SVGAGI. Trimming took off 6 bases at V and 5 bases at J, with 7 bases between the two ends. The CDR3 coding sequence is TGTGCCAGCAGAAGGAGGGAGACCCAGTACTTC. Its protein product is CASRRRETQYF.

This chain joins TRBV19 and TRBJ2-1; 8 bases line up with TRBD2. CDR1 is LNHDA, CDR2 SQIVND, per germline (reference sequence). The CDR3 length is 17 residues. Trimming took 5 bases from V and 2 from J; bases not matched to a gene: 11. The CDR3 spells CASSPQPLAGTYNEQFF. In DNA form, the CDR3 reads TGTGCCAGTAGTCCACAACCGCTAGCGGGTACCTACAATGAGCAGTTCTTC.

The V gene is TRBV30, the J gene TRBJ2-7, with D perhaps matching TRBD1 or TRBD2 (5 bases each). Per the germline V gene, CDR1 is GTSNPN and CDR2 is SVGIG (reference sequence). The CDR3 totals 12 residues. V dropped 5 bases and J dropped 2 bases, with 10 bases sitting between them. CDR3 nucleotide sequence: TGTGCCTGGGGGACGGGCCCCTACGAGCAGTACTTC. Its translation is CAWGTGPYEQYF.

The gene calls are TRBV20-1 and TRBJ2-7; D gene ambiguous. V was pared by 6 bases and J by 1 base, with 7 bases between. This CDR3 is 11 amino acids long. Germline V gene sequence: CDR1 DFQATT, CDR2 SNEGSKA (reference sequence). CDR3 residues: CSATPSYEQYF. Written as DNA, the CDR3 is TGCAGTGCCACTCCTTCCTACGAGCAGTACTTC.

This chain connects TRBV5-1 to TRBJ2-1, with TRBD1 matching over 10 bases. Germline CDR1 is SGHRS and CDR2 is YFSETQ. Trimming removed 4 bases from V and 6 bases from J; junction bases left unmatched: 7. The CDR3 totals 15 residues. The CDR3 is CASSGRQGAGNEQFF. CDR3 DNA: TGCGCCAGCAGCGGACGACAGGGGGCCGGCAATGAGCAGTTCTTC.

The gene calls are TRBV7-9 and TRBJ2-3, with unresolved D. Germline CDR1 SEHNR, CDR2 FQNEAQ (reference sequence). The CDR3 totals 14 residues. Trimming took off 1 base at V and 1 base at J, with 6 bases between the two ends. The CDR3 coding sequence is TGTGCCAGCAGCTTAGGTCGAGGCACAGATACGCAGTATTTT. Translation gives CASSLGRGTDTQYF.

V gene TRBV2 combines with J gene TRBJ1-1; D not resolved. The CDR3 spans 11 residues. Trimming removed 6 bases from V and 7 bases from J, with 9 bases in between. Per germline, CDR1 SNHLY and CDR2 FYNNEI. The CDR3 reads CASRSEVEAFF. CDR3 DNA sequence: TGTGCCAGCAGATCCGAAGTTGAAGCTTTCTTT.

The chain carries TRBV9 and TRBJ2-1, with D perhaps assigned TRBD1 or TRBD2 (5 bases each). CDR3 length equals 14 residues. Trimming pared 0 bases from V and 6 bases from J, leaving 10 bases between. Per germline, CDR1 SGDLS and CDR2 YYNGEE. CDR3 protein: CASSVATRGNEQFF. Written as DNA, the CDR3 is TGTGCCAGCAGCGTAGCTACGAGGGGCAATGAGCAGTTCTTC.

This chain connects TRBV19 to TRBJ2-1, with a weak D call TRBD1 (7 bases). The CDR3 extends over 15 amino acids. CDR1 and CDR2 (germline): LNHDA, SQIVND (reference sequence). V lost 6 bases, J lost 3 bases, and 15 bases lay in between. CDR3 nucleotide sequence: TGTGCCAGTAGGGCCCGCGGGACAGACTACAATGAGCAGTTCTTC. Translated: CASRARGTDYNEQFF.

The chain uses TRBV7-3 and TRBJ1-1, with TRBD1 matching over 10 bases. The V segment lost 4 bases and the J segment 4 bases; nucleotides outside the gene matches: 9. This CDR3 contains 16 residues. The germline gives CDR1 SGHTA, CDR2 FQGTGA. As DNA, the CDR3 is TGTGCCAGCAGCTCCAACTCGGGACAGGGGTCCACTGAAGCTTTCTTT. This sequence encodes CASSSNSGQGSTEAFF.

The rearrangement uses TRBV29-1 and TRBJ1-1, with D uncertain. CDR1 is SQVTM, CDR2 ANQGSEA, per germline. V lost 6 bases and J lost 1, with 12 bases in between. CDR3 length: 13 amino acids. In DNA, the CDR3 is TGCAGCGTCGGCCTGAGAGGGAACACTGAAGCTTTCTTT. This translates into CSVGLRGNTEAFF. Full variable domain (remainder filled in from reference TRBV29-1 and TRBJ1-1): SAVISQKPSRDICQRGTSLTIQCQVDSQVTMMFWYRQQPGQSLTLIATANQGSEATYESGFVIDKFPISRPNLTFSTLTVSNMSPEDSSIYLCSVGLRGNTEAFFGQGTRLTVV.

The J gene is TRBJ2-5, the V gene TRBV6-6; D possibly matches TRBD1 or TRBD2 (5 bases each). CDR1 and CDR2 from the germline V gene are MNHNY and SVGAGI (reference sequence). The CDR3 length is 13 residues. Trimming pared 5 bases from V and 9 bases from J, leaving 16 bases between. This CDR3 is CASSTGTERAQYF. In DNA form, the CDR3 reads TGTGCCAGCAGTACCGGGACCGAAAGGGCCCAGTACTTC.